This T cell receptor beta chain was obtained from a study of OX40 agonist ivuxolimab in advanced cancers. Study summary: Head and neck, renal cell, melanoma or hepatocellular carcinoma were the cancers that dose-escalation patients had.

The V segment lost 5 bases and the J segment 2 bases; nucleotides outside the gene matches: 5. The CDR3 length is 15 residues. Germline assignment: CDR1 SEHNR and CDR2 FQNEAQ (reference sequence). This clone has just one count. Its target is not known. Profiling relied on immunoSEQ multiplex PCR, and the TCRdb table lists in-frame clones only, not all of them. The data hold around 99,000 clones, with around 90% observed a single time. Points from the study as a whole: Relative to CD4+ cells, CD8+ T cells on average had more expanded clones. Expansion of clones was among the lowest in partial responders at 0.1-3.0 mg/kg. Circulating CD4+ and CD8+ T cells showed clonal expansion by week 6 at 0.1 to 3.0 mg/kg.

V and J are TRBV7-9 and TRBJ2-3; 9 nucleotides line up with TRBD1. The sample here was CD4+ or CD8+ T cells sorted from blood, taken in a trial of the OX40 agonist ivuxolimab. The sequence derives from an adult with an advanced solid tumor such as melanoma, head and neck, liver or kidney cancer. The CDR3 protein is CASSPGQGNTDTQYF. The CDR3 DNA sequence: TGTGCCAGCAGCCCGGGACAGGGCAACACAGATACGCAGTATTTT. Based on the CDR3 plus reference TRBV7-9 and TRBJ2-3, the full variable domain is DTGVSQNPRHKITKRGQNVTFRCDPISEHNRLYWYRQTLGQGPEFLTYFQNEAQLEKSRLLSDRFSAERPKGSFSTLEIQRTEQGDSAMYLCASSPGQGNTDTQYFGPGTRLTVL.